This T cell receptor beta chain stems from a study of post-analysis software for immune sequencing data. This clonotype has a single count. What it recognizes is unknown. Its ends do not fully match the called genes, so a read error is possible. CDR1 MNHNY and CDR2 SVGAGI come from the germline V gene (reference sequence). CDR3 size: 14 residues. Tagging with unique molecular identifiers was a feature of the TCR beta cDNA libraries. Some 540,000 cDNA molecules were obtained from 1 to 10 million T cells. A single record per CDR3 protein comes from TCRdb applying MiXCR to the PCR reads. The sample includes approximately 730,000 distinct CDR3 sequences, 25% to 30% of them seen just once. Points from the study as a whole: Multiple sclerosis patients showed significantly lower normalized Chao1 diversity than controls did. About five TRBV segments, including TRBV5-6, TRBV5-1 and TRBV20-1, were more frequent in patients than controls. F measure clustering grouped samples strongly by preparation batch.

The chain recombines TRBV6-6 with TRBJ1-4, with 8 bases identical to TRBD1. Sequencing was performed on blood. This TCR was recovered from a girl aged 10 to 17 with multiple sclerosis. CDR3 protein: CAGNDRGANENLFF. The CDR3 coding sequence is TGTGCCGGAAACGACAGGGGCGCTAATGAAAATCTGTTTTTT.